A selection of T cell receptor beta chains follows, all from one sample in a study of shared clonotypes between healthy human individuals. The protocol was immunoSEQ multiplex PCR, while the TCRdb copy is restricted to in-frame clones and leaves out a portion. The sample includes a few million clones, just over 90% of them seen just once. The sequencing sample was made of naive CD4+ T cells from PBMCs. Receptors originate from a man younger than 35 in good health. Some clones in this sample may be carry-over from other donors' samples. CDR3s leave out the opening cysteine and the closing phenylalanine or tryptophan. A D gene is named only where the DNA matches it firmly.

D gene	J gene	CDR3 length	V gene	CDR3 protein
-	TRBJ1-1	12	TRBV19	ASSIGVGDTEAF
TRBD1	TRBJ2-7	13	TRBV7-2	ASSYGGTGNYEQY
TRBD1	TRBJ2-7	13	TRBV10-3	AISESRQGAGEQY
TRBD2	TRBJ2-3	11	TRBV19	ASSGGSWDTQY
-	TRBJ2-2	13	TRBV7-2	ASRPQLANTGELF
-	TRBJ1-5	12	TRBV19	ASSTGRFNQPQH
-	TRBJ2-7	14	TRBV28	ASSSDGVRRIYEQY
-	TRBJ1-4	13	TRBV18	ASSAVAATNEKLF
-	TRBJ1-2	11	TRBV7-2	ASSPQVNYGYT
-	TRBJ2-5	11	TRBV19	ASSIGGMRTQY
TRBD1	TRBJ1-2	13	TRBV5-6	ASSPSGTGDRGYT
-	TRBJ2-2	10	TRBV7-6	ASSYGTGELF
TRBD1	TRBJ2-2	14	TRBV28	ASSPPNDRGAGELF
-	TRBJ1-1	10	TRBV6-6	ASGQGNTEAF
-	TRBJ2-2	11	TRBV11-2	ASSFLGSGELF
-	TRBJ2-7	12	TRBV7-2	ASSIGEWSYEQY
TRBD1	TRBJ1-2	13	TRBV28	ASSPTGTVQWGYT
-	TRBJ2-7	11	TRBV5-6	ASSLGGTYEQY
TRBD1	TRBJ1-5	13	TRBV7-9	ASSRQGGSNQPQH
-	TRBJ2-1	13	TRBV11-2	ASSLRDFSYNEQF
-	TRBJ2-2	13	TRBV6-1	ASSEESRRTGELF
-	TRBJ1-1	16	TRBV6-1	ASSDVPAGVRRNTEAF